A selection of T cell receptor beta chains follows, all from one sample in a study of T-cell reconstitution after alpha-beta-depleted transplantation in children. A single record per CDR3 protein comes from TCRdb applying MiXCR to the PCR reads. This repertoire shows around 450,000 distinct CDR3 sequences, 15% to 20% found once; its top ten account for over 25%. This specimen was PBMCs, mostly from graft donor cells, taken 360 days after TCRalphabeta/CD19-depleted stem cell transplant. The receptor set was obtained from a boy younger than two who had a stem cell transplant for Wiskott-Aldrich syndrome, so the T cells may come from the graft donor. Both conserved end residues are trimmed from each CDR3. D genes are given only for firm matches.

.	TRBV20-1	TRBJ2-3	SARGWFKVSDTQY
TRBD2	TRBV18	TRBJ2-7	ASSPWAGVTCEQY
.	TRBV7-2	TRBJ2-7	ASSPGTPYSYEQY
TRBD2	TRBV11-2	TRBJ2-1	ASSRRTSGTLSYNEQF
TRBD1	TRBV5-4	TRBJ2-7	ASSGRPGRGSYEQY
.	TRBV20-1	TRBJ2-1	SALQGLRGYNEQF
TRBD2	TRBV6-1	TRBJ2-1	ASSTSPLAGGYNEQF
.	TRBV12-3/TRBV12-4	TRBJ2-5	TSSLNPRSLLGEETQY
.	TRBV11-1	TRBJ2-3	ASSPRRGQWQDTDTQY
.	TRBV3-1	TRBJ2-1	ASGLKLAIDNEQF
.	TRBV10-1	TRBJ2-5	ASSGAEETQY
TRBD2	TRBV20-1	TRBJ2-1	SARDPHRTSGYNEQF
.	TRBV12-3/TRBV12-4	TRBJ2-7	ASSHRGAGQLNPYEQY
.	TRBV5-1	TRBJ2-1	ASSHHMFSYNEQF
TRBD1	TRBV20-1	TRBJ2-5	SAGQGEAQY
.	TRBV12-3/TRBV12-4	TRBJ2-5	ASSLTGLYQETQY
.	TRBV6-2/TRBV6-3	TRBJ2-1	ASSYGRRLYNEQF
TRBD1	TRBV12-3/TRBV12-4	TRBJ2-7	ASNGGQGGYEQY
.	TRBV5-1	TRBJ2-2	ASSPLTDTGELF
.	TRBV7-9	TRBJ2-1	ASRWSGSYNEQF
TRBD1	TRBV4-1	TRBJ2-2	ASSQRPGQGVAGELF
.	TRBV27	TRBJ2-5	ASSLSLSGETQY
TRBD2	TRBV5-1	TRBJ2-2	ASSLLTPPRAGVVPNTGELF
TRBD2	TRBV29-1	TRBJ2-1	SVGHFGLAGGFNEQF
.	TRBV24-1	TRBJ2-1	ATSDPRTVNEQF
TRBD2	TRBV7-6	TRBJ2-7	ASSFGLAGVGEQY
TRBD1	TRBV24-1	TRBJ2-1	ATSDPVKDRGIVNEQF
.	TRBV15	TRBJ2-5	TTSRLARGETQY
.	TRBV20-1	TRBJ2-1	SARDLGSYNEQF
.	TRBV10-2	TRBJ1-1	ASGPTGGRTTSEAF
.	TRBV7-9	TRBJ2-1	ASSSSGHTYNEQF
.	TRBV4-3	TRBJ2-5	ASSQEPGQETQY
TRBD1	TRBV2	TRBJ2-7	ASSADRGPYEQY
TRBD2	TRBV4-3	TRBJ2-7	ASRQELAGHEQY
.	TRBV20-1	TRBJ2-5	SAREAGTETQY
TRBD1	TRBV5-1	TRBJ2-2	ASSRGTGPTGELF
.	TRBV9	TRBJ2-7	ASSVFESSYEQY
.	TRBV28	TRBJ2-4	ASSFWGAKNIQY
.	TRBV7-2	TRBJ2-2	ASSLSLGELF